The subject of this entry is one T cell receptor (beta chain). Antigen: not known. Only in-frame clones appear in the TCRdb table, and some are missing; sequencing was by immunoSEQ multiplex PCR. Of under 65,000 clones listed, approximately 85% were seen once; the top ten hold 3%. The data belong to a study of OX40 agonist ivuxolimab in advanced cancers. Regarding the study as a whole: Partly responding patients at 0.1-3.0 mg/kg showed some of the smallest clonal expansion.

The source was CD4+ or CD8+ T cells sorted from blood, collected in a trial of the OX40 agonist ivuxolimab. This receptor was identified in an adult with an advanced solid tumor such as melanoma, head and neck, liver or kidney cancer.

This chain's CDR3 is CASRLGLPQETQYF. The DNA of the CDR3 is TGTGCCAGCCGCCTCGGTCTGCCTCAAGAGACCCAGTACTTC. This chain joins TRBV7-8 and TRBJ2-5, with no clear D. The CDR3 runs 14 residues. V lost 8 bases and J lost 2, with 15 bases in between. Germline V lookup: CDR1 SGHVS, CDR2 FQNEAQ. Full variable domain (outside the CDR3, taken from reference TRBV7-8 and TRBJ2-5): GAGVSQSPRYKVAKRGQDVALRCDPISGHVSLFWYQQALGQGPEFLTYFQNEAQLDKSGLPSDRFFAERPEGSVSTLKIQRTQQEDSAVYLCASRLGLPQETQYFGPGTRLLVL.